The entry below describes one T cell receptor (beta chain). Its matching antigen is unknown. Looked up from germline, CDR1 is LGHNA and CDR2 is YSLEER. Trimming pared 2 bases from V and 6 bases from J, leaving 14 bases between. This CDR3 is 15 amino acids long. The data were taken from a study of cytomegalovirus exposure and HLA in healthy donors. Study-wide results and limits: Information on immune exposure was restricted to one variable (CMV serostatus). Earlier findings revealed that most TCR beta V segments proved productive either about 87% or about 30% of the time.

It was healthy bone marrow donors who served as donors. Use of 60 Vbeta and 13 Jbeta primers characterized the PCR. As originally analysed: In a later analysis, of some 80 million unique beta chains, about 11 million appeared in at least two donors. Clones were sequenced by immunoSEQ multiplex PCR, and TCRdb holds only the in-frame ones, with some missing. V, J and clone size are those of that table, while D and trimming were read from the DNA. The data show roughly 160,000 clones, with around 77% seen just once and 1.5% to 2% held by the top ten. The TCR originated in a woman between 25 and 40 years old in good health and CMV-seronegative. The specimen was PBMCs. The V and J genes are TRBV4-3 and TRBJ2-1; possibly TRBD1 for D (6 bases). CDR3 nucleotide sequence: TGCGCCAGCAGCCAATTGCTAGCAGGGGTCAATGAGCAGTTCTTC. It encodes CASSQLLAGVNEQFF.